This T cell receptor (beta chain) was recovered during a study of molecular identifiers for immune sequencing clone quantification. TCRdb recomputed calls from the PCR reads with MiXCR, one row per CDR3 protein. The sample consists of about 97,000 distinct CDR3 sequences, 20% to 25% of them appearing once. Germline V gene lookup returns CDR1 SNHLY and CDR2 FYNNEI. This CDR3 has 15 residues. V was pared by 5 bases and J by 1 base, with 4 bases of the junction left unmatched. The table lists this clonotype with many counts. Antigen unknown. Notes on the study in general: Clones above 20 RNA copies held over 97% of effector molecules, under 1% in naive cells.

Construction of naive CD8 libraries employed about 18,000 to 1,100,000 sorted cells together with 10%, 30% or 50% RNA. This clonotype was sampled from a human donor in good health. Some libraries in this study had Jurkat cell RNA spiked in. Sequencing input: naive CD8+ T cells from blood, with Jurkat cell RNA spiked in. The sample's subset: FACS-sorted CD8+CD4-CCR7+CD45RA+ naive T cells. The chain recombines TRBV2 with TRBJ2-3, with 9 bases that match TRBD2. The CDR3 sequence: CASSFQREGTDTQYF. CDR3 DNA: TGTGCCAGCAGTTTCCAGCGGGAGGGCACAGATACGCAGTATTTT.